This T cell receptor beta chain derives from a study of blood T cell repertoires in COVID-19. As for the study in general: Some COVID-19 samples were acute and others convalescent; all came from the United States, Italy and Spain. The analysed material was cDNA or gDNA that came from T cells, B-cell-depleted T cells, or PBMCs.

Germline CDR1 is SGHTA and CDR2 is FQGNSA. The CDR3 runs 16 residues. J lost 5 bases, V lost 5 bases, and 10 bases had no gene match. As processed by the authors: From reference gene primer amplification, estimates of nucleated cell counts were derived. The method was immunoSEQ multiplex PCR; TCRdb's version includes in-frame clones alone and lacks a portion of them. Clone size and V and J calls were adopted from that table, with D and trimming inferred from the DNA. The sample holds under 75,000 clones, more than 70% seen once. This clonotype originated in a woman aged 55 to 70 with acute or convalescent COVID-19. V usage is TRBV7-2 and J usage is TRBJ1-5, with TRBD1 matching over 9 bases. The sequencing sample was made of peripheral blood. The CDR3 protein is CASSPGSGQGYQPQHF. In nucleotides, the CDR3 is TGTGCCAGCAGCCCAGGGTCGGGACAGGGTTATCAGCCCCAGCATTTT.